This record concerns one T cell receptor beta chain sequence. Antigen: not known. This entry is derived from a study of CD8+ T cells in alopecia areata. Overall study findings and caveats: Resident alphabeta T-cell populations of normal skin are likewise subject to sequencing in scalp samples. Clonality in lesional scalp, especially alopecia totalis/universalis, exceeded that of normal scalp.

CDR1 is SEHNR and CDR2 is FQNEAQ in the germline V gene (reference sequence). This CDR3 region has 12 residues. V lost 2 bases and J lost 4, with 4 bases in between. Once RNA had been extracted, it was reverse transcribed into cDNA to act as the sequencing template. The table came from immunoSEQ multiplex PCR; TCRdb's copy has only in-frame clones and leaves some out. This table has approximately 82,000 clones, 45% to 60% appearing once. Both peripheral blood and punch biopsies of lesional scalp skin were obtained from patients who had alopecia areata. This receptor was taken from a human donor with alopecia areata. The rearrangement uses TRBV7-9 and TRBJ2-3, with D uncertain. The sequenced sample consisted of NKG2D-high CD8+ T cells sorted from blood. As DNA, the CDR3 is TGTGCCAGCAGCTTAATAGCAGATACGCAGTATTTT. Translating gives CASSLIADTQYF. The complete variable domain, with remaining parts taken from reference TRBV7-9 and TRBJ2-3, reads DTGVSQNPRHKITKRGQNVTFRCDPISEHNRLYWYRQTLGQGPEFLTYFQNEAQLEKSRLLSDRFSAERPKGSFSTLEIQRTEQGDSAMYLCASSLIADTQYFGPGTRLTVL.